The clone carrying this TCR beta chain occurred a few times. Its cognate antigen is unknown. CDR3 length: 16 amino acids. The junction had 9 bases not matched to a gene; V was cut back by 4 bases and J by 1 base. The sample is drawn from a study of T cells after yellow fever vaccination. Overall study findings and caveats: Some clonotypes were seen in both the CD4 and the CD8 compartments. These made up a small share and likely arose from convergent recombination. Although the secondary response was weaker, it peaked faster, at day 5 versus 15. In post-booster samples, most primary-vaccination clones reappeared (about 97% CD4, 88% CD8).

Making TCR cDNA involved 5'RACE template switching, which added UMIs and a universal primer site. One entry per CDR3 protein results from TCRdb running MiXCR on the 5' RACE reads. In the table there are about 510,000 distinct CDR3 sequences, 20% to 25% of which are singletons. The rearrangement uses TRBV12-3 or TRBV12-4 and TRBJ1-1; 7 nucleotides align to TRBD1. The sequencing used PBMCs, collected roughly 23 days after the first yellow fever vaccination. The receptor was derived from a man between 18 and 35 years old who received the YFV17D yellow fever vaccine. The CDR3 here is CASSSTGLIPNTEAFF. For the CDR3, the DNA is TGTGCCAGCAGTTCGACAGGGCTCATCCCGAACACTGAAGCTTTCTTT.